The clone carrying this TCR beta chain came up a few times. Antigen unknown. Germline V gives CDR1 DFQATT, CDR2 SNEGSKA (reference sequence). Trimming took 6 bases from V and 2 from J; bases not matched to a gene: 5. The CDR3 extends over 14 amino acids. Each CDR3 protein is one row after TCRdb ran MiXCR on the 5' RACE reads. The table has around 770,000 distinct CDR3 sequences, around 20% seen once. This sample was taken from a study of CD8 T cells in ankylosing spondylitis. General study results and limits: Several highly homologous variants formed a TCR beta motif that appeared characteristic of ankylosing spondylitis blood. With a CD8+ phenotype, disease-linked clones were relatively rare in peripheral blood.

The chain has TRBV20-1 and TRBJ2-7, with 12 bases aligning to TRBD2. What was sequenced was blood, either unsorted or a sorted T cell fraction (not recorded which). This sequence was found in a male donor with ankylosing spondylitis. This CDR3 is CSAKGLAGTYEQYF. The CDR3 DNA is TGCAGTGCAAAAGGACTAGCGGGGACCTACGAGCAGTACTTC.